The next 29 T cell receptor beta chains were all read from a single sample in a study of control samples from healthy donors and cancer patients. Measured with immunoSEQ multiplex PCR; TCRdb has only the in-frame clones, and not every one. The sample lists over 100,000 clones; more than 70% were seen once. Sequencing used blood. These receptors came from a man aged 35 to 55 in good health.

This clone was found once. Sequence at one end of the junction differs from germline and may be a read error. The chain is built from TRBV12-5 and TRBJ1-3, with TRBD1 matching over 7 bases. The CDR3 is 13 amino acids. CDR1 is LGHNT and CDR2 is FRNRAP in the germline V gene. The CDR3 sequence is CASALGQFNTIYF. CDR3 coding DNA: TGTGCTAGTGCTTTGGGACAGTTTAACACCATATATTTT. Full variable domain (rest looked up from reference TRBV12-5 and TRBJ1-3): DARVTQTPRHKVTEMGQEVTMRCQPILGHNTVFWYRQTMMQGLELLAYFRNRAPLDDSGMPKDRFSAEMPDATLATLKIQPSEPRDSAVYFCASALGQFNTIYFGEGSWLTVV.

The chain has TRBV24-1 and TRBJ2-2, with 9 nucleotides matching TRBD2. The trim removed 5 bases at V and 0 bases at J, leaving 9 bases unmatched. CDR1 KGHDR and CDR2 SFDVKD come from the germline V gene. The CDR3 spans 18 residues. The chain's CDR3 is CATSGRPGTSSNTGELFF. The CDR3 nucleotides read TGTGCCACCAGTGGCCGTCCCGGGACTAGCTCGAACACCGGGGAGCTGTTTTTT.

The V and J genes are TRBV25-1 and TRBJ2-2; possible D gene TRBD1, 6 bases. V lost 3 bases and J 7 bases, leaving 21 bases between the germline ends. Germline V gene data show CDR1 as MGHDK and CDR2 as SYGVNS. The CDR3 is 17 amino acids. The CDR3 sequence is CASSDNRGRGLVGELFF. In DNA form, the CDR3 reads TGTGCCAGCAGTGATAATCGGGGCAGGGGTCTTGTCGGGGAGCTGTTTTTT. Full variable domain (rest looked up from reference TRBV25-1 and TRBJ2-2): EADIYQTPRYLVIGTGKKITLECSQTMGHDKMYWYQQDPGMELHLIHYSYGVNSTEKGDLSSESTVSRIRTEHFPLTLESARPSHTSQYLCASSDNRGRGLVGELFFGEGSRLTVL.

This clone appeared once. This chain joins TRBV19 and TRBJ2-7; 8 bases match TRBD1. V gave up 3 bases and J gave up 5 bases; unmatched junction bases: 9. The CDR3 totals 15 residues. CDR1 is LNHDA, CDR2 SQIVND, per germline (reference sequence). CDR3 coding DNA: TGTGCCAGTAGTATGTCTCGGCAGGGGGCCAACGAGCAGTACTTC. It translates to CASSMSRQGANEQYF.

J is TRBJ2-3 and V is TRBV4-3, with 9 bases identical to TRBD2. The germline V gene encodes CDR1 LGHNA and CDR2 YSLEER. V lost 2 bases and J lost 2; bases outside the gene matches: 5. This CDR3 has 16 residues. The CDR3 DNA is TGCGCCAGCAGCCAACTAGCGGGGCCTTCCACAGATACGCAGTATTTT. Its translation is CASSQLAGPSTDTQYF.

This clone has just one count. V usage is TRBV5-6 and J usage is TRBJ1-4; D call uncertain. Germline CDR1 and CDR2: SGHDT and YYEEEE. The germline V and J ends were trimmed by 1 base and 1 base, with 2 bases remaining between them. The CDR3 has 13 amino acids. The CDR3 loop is CASSLLTNEKLFF. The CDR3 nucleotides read TGTGCCAGCAGCTTGTTAACTAATGAAAAACTGTTTTTT.

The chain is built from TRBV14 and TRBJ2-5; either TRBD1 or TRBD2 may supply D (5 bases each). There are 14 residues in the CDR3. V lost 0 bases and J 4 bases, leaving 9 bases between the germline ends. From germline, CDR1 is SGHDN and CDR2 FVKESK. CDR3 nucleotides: TGTGCCAGCAGCCAAGAATGGGGGTCAGAGACCCAGTACTTC. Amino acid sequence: CASSQEWGSETQYF.

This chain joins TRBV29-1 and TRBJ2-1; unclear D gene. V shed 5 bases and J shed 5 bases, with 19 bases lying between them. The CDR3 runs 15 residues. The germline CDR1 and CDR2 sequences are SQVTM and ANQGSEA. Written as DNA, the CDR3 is TGCAGCGTTTTGGGTCGGTCCCAAGGTGACAATGAGCAGTTCTTC. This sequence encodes CSVLGRSQGDNEQFF.

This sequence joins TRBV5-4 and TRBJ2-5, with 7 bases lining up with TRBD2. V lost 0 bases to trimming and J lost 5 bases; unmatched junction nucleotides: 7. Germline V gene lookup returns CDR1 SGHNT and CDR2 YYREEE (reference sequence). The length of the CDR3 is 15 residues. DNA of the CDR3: TGTGCCAGCAGCTTGGGCGGGGGAACTGGGGAGACCCAGTACTTC. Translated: CASSLGGGTGETQYF.

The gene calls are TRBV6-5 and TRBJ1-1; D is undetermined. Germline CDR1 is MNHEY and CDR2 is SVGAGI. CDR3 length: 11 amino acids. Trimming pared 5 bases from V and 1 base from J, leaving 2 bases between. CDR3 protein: CASSKNTEAFF. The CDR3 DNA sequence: TGTGCCAGCAGTAAGAACACTGAAGCTTTCTTT.

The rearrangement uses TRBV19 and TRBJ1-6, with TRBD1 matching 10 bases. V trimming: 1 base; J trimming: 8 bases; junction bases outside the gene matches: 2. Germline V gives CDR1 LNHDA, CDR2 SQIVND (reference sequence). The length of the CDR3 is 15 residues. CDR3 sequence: CASSIVGTGDSPLHF. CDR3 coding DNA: TGTGCCAGTAGTATAGTTGGGACAGGGGATTCACCCCTCCACTTT.

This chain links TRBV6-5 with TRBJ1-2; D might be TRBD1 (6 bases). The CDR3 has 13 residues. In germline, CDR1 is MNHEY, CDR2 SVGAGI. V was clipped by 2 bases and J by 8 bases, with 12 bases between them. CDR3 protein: CASSYDRMGGYTF. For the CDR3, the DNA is TGTGCCAGCAGTTACGACAGGATGGGGGGCTACACCTTC.

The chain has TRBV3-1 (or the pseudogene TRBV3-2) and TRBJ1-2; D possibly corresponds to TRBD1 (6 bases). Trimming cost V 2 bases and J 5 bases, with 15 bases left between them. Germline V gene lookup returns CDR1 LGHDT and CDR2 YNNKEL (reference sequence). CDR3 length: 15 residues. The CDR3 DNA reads TGTGCCAGCAGCCAACAGACCCGGGGGCGGTATGGCTACACCTTC. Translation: CASSQQTRGRYGYTF.

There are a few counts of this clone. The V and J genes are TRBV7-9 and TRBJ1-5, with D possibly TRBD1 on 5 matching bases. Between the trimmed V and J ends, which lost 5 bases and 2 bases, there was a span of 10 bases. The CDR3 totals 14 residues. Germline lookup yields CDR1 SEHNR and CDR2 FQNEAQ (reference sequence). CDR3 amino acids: CASSPGPGNQPQHF. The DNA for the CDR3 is TGTGCCAGCAGCCCGGGGCCGGGCAATCAGCCCCAGCATTTT.

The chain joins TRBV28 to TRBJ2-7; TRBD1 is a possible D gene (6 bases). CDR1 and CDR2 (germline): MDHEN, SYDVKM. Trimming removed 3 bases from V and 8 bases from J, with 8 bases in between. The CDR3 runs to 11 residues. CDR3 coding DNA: TGTGCCAGCAGTTTGGACAGCCAGCAGTACTTC. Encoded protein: CASSLDSQQYF.

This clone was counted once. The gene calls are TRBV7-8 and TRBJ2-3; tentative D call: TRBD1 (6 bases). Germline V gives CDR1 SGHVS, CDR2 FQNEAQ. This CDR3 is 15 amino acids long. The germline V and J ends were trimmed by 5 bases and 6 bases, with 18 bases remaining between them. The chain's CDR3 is CASSRSWGPGDTQYF. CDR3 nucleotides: TGTGCCAGCAGCCGTTCGTGGGGGCCGGGGGATACGCAGTATTTT.

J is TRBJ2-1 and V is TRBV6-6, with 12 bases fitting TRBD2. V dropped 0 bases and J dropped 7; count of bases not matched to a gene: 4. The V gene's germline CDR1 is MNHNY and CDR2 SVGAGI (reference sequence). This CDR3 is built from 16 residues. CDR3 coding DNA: TGTGCCAGCAGTTACTCGTCTAGCGGGGGGGGGAATGAGCAGTTCTTC. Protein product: CASSYSSSGGGNEQFF.

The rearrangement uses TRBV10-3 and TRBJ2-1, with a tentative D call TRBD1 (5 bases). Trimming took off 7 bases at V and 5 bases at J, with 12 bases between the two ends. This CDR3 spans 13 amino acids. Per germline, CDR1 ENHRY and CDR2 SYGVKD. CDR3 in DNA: TGTGCCATCAACTCAGGGATGCACAATGAGCAGTTCTTC. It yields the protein CAINSGMHNEQFF.

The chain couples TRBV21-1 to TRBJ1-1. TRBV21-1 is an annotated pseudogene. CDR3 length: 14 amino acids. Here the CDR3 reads CASSKALVNTEAFF. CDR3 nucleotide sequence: TGTGCCAGCAGCAAAGCGCTAGTGAACACTGAAGCTTTCTTT.

For the CDR3, the DNA is TGTGCCAGCAGCCAAGCGGGGGAGCACAATGAGCAGTTCTTC. It translates to CASSQAGEHNEQFF. The V call is TRBV3-1 (or the pseudogene TRBV3-2), the J call TRBJ2-1; D might be TRBD2 (6 bases). Germline assignment: CDR1 LGHDT and CDR2 YNNKEL (reference sequence). V was trimmed by 1 base and J by 5 bases, leaving 9 bases between them. The CDR3 totals 14 residues.

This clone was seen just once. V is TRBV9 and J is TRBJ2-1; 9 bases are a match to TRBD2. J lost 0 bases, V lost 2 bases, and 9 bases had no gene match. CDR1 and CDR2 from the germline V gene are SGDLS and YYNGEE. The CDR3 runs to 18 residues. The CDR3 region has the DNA TGTGCCAGCAGCGTCGGTAGCGGGGGCTACAGCTCCTACAATGAGCAGTTCTTC. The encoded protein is CASSVGSGGYSSYNEQFF. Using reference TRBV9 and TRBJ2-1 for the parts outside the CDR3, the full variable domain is DSGVTQTPKHLITATGQRVTLRCSPRSGDLSVYWYQQSLDQGLQFLIQYYNGEERAKGNILERFSAQQFPDLHSELNLSSLELGDSALYFCASSVGSGGYSSYNEQFFGPGTRLTVL.

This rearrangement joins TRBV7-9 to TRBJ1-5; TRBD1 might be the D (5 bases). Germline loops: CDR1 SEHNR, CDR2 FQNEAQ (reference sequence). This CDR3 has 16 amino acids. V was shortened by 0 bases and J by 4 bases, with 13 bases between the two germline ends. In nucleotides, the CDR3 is TGTGCCAGCAGCTTAGCGTCAGGGAGGGAGAATCAGCCCCAGCATTTT. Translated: CASSLASGRENQPQHF.

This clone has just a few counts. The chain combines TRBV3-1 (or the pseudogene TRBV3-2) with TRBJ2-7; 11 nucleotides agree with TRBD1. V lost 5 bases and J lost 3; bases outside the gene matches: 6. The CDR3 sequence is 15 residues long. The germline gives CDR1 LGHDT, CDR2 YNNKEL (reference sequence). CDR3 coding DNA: TGTGCCAGCAGCGCTCCGGGACAGGGGGTCTACGAGCAGTACTTC. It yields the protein CASSAPGQGVYEQYF.

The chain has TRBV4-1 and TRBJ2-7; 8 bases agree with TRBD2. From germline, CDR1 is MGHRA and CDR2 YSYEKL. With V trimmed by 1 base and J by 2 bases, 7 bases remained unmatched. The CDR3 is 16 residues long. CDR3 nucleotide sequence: TGCGCCAGCAGCCAAGTCGGGAGCGGGGGCCCCTACGAGCAGTACTTC. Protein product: CASSQVGSGGPYEQYF.

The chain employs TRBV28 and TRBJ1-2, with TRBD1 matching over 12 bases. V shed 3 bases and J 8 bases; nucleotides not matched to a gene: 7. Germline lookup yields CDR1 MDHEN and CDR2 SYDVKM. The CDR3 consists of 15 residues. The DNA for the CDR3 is TGTGCCAGCAGTTTGACGGGACAGGGGGCGCAAGGCTACACCTTC. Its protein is CASSLTGQGAQGYTF.

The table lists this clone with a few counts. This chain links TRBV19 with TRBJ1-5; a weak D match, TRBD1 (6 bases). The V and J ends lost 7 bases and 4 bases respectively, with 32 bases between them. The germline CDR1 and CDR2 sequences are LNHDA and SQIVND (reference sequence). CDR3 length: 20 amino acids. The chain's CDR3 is CASNNIDRGRFIQFNQPQHF. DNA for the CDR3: TGTGCCAGTAACAATATAGATCGGGGGCGCTTTATCCAATTTAATCAGCCCCAGCATTTT.

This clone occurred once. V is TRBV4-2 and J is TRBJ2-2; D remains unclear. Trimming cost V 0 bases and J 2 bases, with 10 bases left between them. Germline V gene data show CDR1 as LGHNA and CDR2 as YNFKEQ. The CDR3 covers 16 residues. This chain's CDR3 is CASSQDLAGNTGELFF. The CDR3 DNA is TGTGCCAGCAGCCAAGATTTGGCAGGAAACACCGGGGAGCTGTTTTTT.

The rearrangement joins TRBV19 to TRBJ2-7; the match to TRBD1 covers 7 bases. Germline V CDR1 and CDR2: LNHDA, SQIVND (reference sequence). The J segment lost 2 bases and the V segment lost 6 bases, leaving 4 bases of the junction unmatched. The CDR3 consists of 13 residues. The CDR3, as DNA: TGTGCCAGTAGCATCAGGGGGACCTACGAGCAGTACTTC. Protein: CASSIRGTYEQYF.

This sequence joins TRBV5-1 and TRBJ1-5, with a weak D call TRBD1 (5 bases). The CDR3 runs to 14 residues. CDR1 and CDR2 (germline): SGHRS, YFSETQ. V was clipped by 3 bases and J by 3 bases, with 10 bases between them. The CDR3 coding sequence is TGCGCCAGCAGCTCCGGGACTGACAATCAGCCCCAGCATTTT. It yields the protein CASSSGTDNQPQHF. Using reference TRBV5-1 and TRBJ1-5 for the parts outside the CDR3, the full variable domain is KAGVTQTPRYLIKTRGQQVTLSCSPISGHRSVSWYQQTPGQGLQFLFEYFSETQRNKGNFPGRFSGRQFSNSRSEMNVSTLELGDSALYLCASSSGTDNQPQHFGDGTRLSIL.